The clone carrying this TCR beta chain was picked up one time. Its specificity is unknown. Germline V gives CDR1 DFQATT, CDR2 SNEGSKA (reference sequence). The germline V and J ends were trimmed by 2 bases and 7 bases, with 5 bases remaining between them. This CDR3 contains 11 residues. The data stem from a study of cytomegalovirus exposure and HLA in healthy donors. Study in general: The 666 first-cohort repertoires shared a platform with the 130 or so validation repertoires, as reported in a later analysis. The study's findings and limits: It was approximately 170 TCR beta chains that were listed as cytomegalovirus-associated. The authors confirmed in vitro that a few CMV-associated chains were specific for CMV antigens.

The protocol was immunoSEQ multiplex PCR, while the TCRdb copy is restricted to in-frame clones and leaves out a portion. Among 110,000 or so clones listed, around 85% were seen once. This sequence originates from a woman aged 18-35 years in good health and CMV-seronegative. V usage is TRBV20-1 and J usage is TRBJ1-4, with D perhaps TRBD1 (5 bases). Source material: PBMCs. The CDR3 here is CSARQGEKLFF. The CDR3 DNA sequence: TGCAGTGCTAGACAGGGTGAAAAACTGTTTTTT.